This T cell receptor beta chain was identified in a study of shared clonotypes between healthy human individuals. Points from the study as a whole: Specimens sampled were limited to blood, with tissue repertoires likely differing.

Sequencing used immunoSEQ multiplex PCR; TCRdb keeps in-frame clones, though not all of them. Of 2 million to 2.5 million clones listed, approximately 93% were seen once; the top ten hold under 0.45%. Naive CD45RA+ and memory CD45RA-negative subsets were split from CD4+ cells. Note on this clone: What it binds is not known.

The V end lost 6 bases, the J end lost 6 bases, and 17 bases lay between the germline ends. The CDR3 is 14 amino acids. Germline values: CDR1 SNHLY, CDR2 FYNNEI. This chain connects TRBV2 to TRBJ1-1; D might be TRBD1 (5 bases). Input material: naive CD4+ T cells from PBMCs. The subset denotes: CD45RA+ positively selected. This TCR was recovered from a man between 18 and 29 years old in good health. Some clones in this sample may be carry-over from other donors' samples. CDR3 protein: CASRERGAIPEAFF. The CDR3 DNA sequence: TGTGCCAGCAGGGAAAGGGGTGCTATCCCTGAAGCTTTCTTT.